Following are 20 T cell receptor beta chains from one sample sequenced in a study of cytomegalovirus exposure and HLA in healthy donors. Primers: 60 Vbeta forward and 13 Jbeta reverse. TCRdb's table, derived via immunoSEQ multiplex PCR, lists solely in-frame clones and lacks some. The data contain 110,000 to 150,000 clones, 80% to 90% of them singletons. The sample was PBMCs. These receptors were taken from a woman aged 40 to 55 in good health and CMV-seropositive.

The J gene is TRBJ2-3, the V gene TRBV5-1; 8 bases fit TRBD1. The CDR3 sequence is 14 residues long. The V and J ends lost 3 bases and 6 bases, in that order; junction bases with no gene match: 6. From germline, CDR1 is SGHRS and CDR2 YFSETQ. The CDR3 DNA reads as TGCGCCAGCAGCTCACAGGGGGTTGTCGATACGCAGTATTTT. This encodes CASSSQGVVDTQYF.

This clone appeared a single time. The V gene is TRBV28, the J gene TRBJ1-4, with 8 bases fitting TRBD1. The CDR3 consists of 19 residues. Germline trimming cut 6 bases from V and 1 base from J; bases unmatched to any gene: 16. CDR1 MDHEN and CDR2 SYDVKM come from the germline V gene. The CDR3 nucleotides read TGTGCCAGCAGCACTCCAATTGGACAGGGAAGGGTAACTAATGAAAAACTGTTTTTT. It is translated as CASSTPIGQGRVTNEKLFF.

The V and J genes are TRBV28 and TRBJ1-6, with D perhaps matching TRBD1 (5 bases). Between the trimmed V and J ends, which lost 6 bases and 7 bases, there was a span of 13 bases. CDR3 length: 14 amino acids. CDR1 and CDR2 (germline): MDHEN, SYDVKM. The CDR3 is CASRRQGMNSPLHF. DNA for the CDR3: TGTGCCAGCAGACGCCAGGGAATGAATTCACCCCTCCACTTT.

A few counts support this clone. The chain couples TRBV28 to TRBJ2-7; tentatively, D is TRBD1 (6 bases). Between the trimmed V and J ends, which lost 8 bases and 2 bases, there was a span of 13 bases. CDR3 length equals 13 residues. CDR1 is MDHEN, CDR2 SYDVKM, per germline. Here the CDR3 reads CASAGTPPYEQYF. In nucleotides, the CDR3 is TGTGCCAGCGCAGGGACACCTCCCTACGAGCAGTACTTC.

The chain uses TRBV28 and TRBJ2-2; the match to TRBD2 covers 11 bases. The CDR3 is 16 amino acids. V lost 5 bases to trimming and J lost 4 bases; unmatched junction nucleotides: 6. Germline loops: CDR1 MDHEN, CDR2 SYDVKM. Written as DNA, the CDR3 is TGTGCCAGCAGTGCCGGACTAGCGGGCCTCACCGGGGAGCTGTTTTTT. Translating it yields CASSAGLAGLTGELFF.

The J gene is TRBJ2-1, the V gene TRBV2; 8 nucleotides agree with TRBD1. V shed 0 bases, J shed 12 bases, and the junction held 4 bases outside the gene matches. The CDR3 consists of 13 residues. Germline CDR1 is SNHLY and CDR2 is FYNNEI. This CDR3 reads CASSEARGTGQFF. The CDR3 DNA sequence: TGTGCCAGCAGTGAAGCGCGTGGGACAGGGCAGTTCTTC.

This rearrangement joins TRBV9 to TRBJ1-2, with D tentatively TRBD1 (5 bases). Trimming cost V 3 bases and J 8 bases, with 14 bases left between them. Germline V gives CDR1 SGDLS, CDR2 YYNGEE. This CDR3 is 13 amino acids long. Written as DNA, the CDR3 is TGTGCCAGCAGCGCAATAGGGGCGGGAGGCTACACCTTC. Translated: CASSAIGAGGYTF.

The rearrangement links TRBV16 to TRBJ2-1; D possibly corresponds to TRBD1 (7 bases). Germline CDR1 reads KGHSY; CDR2 reads FQNENV. Trimming took off 1 base at V and 8 bases at J, with 18 bases between the two ends. This CDR3 comprises 16 residues. The CDR3 protein is CASSQFSRGVGDEQFF. Here the CDR3 DNA reads TGTGCCAGCAGCCAATTTTCCAGGGGGGTCGGGGATGAGCAGTTCTTC.

With regard to this clone: Relative to the germline gene, one junction end is altered; a read error may explain this. J is TRBJ2-5 and V is TRBV7-7; D is possibly TRBD1 (5 bases). The CDR3 is 14 residues long. Germline CDR1 and CDR2: SSHAT and FNYEAQ (reference sequence). The CDR3 nucleotides read TGTGCTAGCAGCTCCACGACAGCCGGAGAGACCCAGTACTTC. As protein: CASSSTTAGETQYF.

This sequence joins TRBV7-9 and TRBJ2-7; D is perhaps TRBD2 (6 bases). Trimming pared 3 bases from V and 0 bases from J, leaving 9 bases between. Germline loops: CDR1 SEHNR, CDR2 FQNEAQ (reference sequence). This CDR3 spans 14 amino acids. The CDR3 loop is CASSFGGSSYEQYF. The CDR3 DNA reads as TGTGCCAGCAGCTTTGGGGGGAGCTCCTACGAGCAGTACTTC.

The chain is built from TRBV6-5 and TRBJ2-7, with 11 bases aligning to TRBD2. The CDR3 totals 14 residues. Per germline, CDR1 MNHEY and CDR2 SVGAGI. The V segment lost 2 bases and the J segment 7 bases; nucleotides outside the gene matches: 4. The CDR3 DNA reads TGTGCCAGCAGTTACGGGACTAGCGGCAAAGAGCAGTACTTC. Amino acid sequence: CASSYGTSGKEQYF.

The chain carries TRBV5-1 and TRBJ2-7, with TRBD1 matching over 7 bases. J was trimmed by 3 bases and V by 4 bases; bases with no gene match: 4. This CDR3 has 13 residues. CDR1 and CDR2 from the germline V gene are SGHRS and YFSETQ. Here the CDR3 DNA reads TGCGCCAGCAGCCAGGGACAGATCTACGAGCAGTACTTC. Protein product: CASSQGQIYEQYF.

V usage is TRBV6-5 and J usage is TRBJ1-6, with 11 bases fitting TRBD1. The germline V gene has CDR1 MNHEY and CDR2 SVGAGI. This CDR3 is built from 15 residues. Losses at the gene ends were 0 bases for V and 9 bases for J; bases not matched to a gene: 1. In nucleotides, the CDR3 is TGTGCCAGCAGTTACTCGGGGACAGGGGGTTCACCCCTCCACTTT. It is translated as CASSYSGTGGSPLHF.

This chain joins TRBV9 and TRBJ2-2; a possible D gene is TRBD2 (6 bases). The V gene's germline CDR1 is SGDLS and CDR2 YYNGEE. CDR3 length: 17 amino acids. The V gene lost 4 bases and the J gene lost 4 bases, with 20 bases spanning the gap. The CDR3 DNA sequence: TGTGCCAGCAGCCCGGGTCGGGGGTCGGCGTTCACCGGGGAGCTGTTTTTT. Translation gives CASSPGRGSAFTGELFF.

V gene TRBV10-3 combines with J gene TRBJ1-5; a weak D match, TRBD1 (5 bases). Trimming pared 3 bases from V and 10 bases from J, leaving 13 bases between. The CDR3 is made up of 13 amino acids. The germline gives CDR1 ENHRY, CDR2 SYGVKD. The CDR3 DNA reads TGTGCCATCAGTGACAGGGAAATCAGCCCCCAGCATTTT. Translating it yields CAISDREISPQHF.

The V gene is TRBV27, the J gene TRBJ1-5; possible D gene TRBD1, 5 bases. The V gene lost 2 bases and the J gene lost 6 bases, with 11 bases spanning the gap. The germline CDR1 and CDR2 sequences are MNHEY and SMNVEV (reference sequence). This CDR3 has 14 amino acids. This chain's CDR3 is CASSLMGGVQPQHF. The CDR3 nucleotides are TGTGCCAGCAGTTTAATGGGGGGGGTTCAGCCCCAGCATTTT.

The rearrangement uses TRBV6-1 and TRBJ2-7, with D perhaps matching TRBD2 (6 bases). V lost 6 bases and J 1 base, leaving 13 bases between the germline ends. Germline V gene lookup returns CDR1 MNHNS and CDR2 SASEGT. The CDR3 has 14 amino acids. The CDR3 DNA sequence: TGTGCCAGCAGGAGCCGGGACTTTTCCTACGAGCAGTACTTC. Translated: CASRSRDFSYEQYF.

This chain joins TRBV7-8 and TRBJ2-1; no definite D call. This CDR3 is 13 amino acids long. Trimming took off 5 bases at V and 7 bases at J, with 12 bases between the two ends. CDR1 SGHVS and CDR2 FQNEAQ come from the germline V gene. In DNA, the CDR3 is TGTGCCAGCAGCCTCCTCGGTGAAAATGAGCAGTTCTTC. Protein: CASSLLGENEQFF. Full variable domain (remainder filled in from reference TRBV7-8 and TRBJ2-1): GAGVSQSPRYKVAKRGQDVALRCDPISGHVSLFWYQQALGQGPEFLTYFQNEAQLDKSGLPSDRFFAERPEGSVSTLKIQRTQQEDSAVYLCASSLLGENEQFFGPGTRLTVL.

This sequence joins TRBV5-1 and TRBJ2-5; 7 bases are a match to TRBD2. Germline lookup yields CDR1 SGHRS and CDR2 YFSETQ. The ends lost 0 bases at V and 2 bases at J; junction bases unmatched: 7. This CDR3 spans 16 amino acids. Here the CDR3 reads CASSLVSGGNQETQYF. In DNA, the CDR3 is TGCGCCAGCAGCTTGGTGTCGGGGGGAAATCAAGAGACCCAGTACTTC.

V gene TRBV5-1 combines with J gene TRBJ2-7; D perhaps matches TRBD2 (5 bases). The CDR3 extends over 15 amino acids. CDR1 is SGHRS and CDR2 is YFSETQ in the germline V gene. V was shortened by 4 bases and J by 5 bases, with 19 bases between the two germline ends. The CDR3 loop reads CASSRGRLNRDEQYF. In nucleotides, the CDR3 is TGCGCCAGCAGCCGAGGGCGTCTGAACCGGGACGAGCAGTACTTC.